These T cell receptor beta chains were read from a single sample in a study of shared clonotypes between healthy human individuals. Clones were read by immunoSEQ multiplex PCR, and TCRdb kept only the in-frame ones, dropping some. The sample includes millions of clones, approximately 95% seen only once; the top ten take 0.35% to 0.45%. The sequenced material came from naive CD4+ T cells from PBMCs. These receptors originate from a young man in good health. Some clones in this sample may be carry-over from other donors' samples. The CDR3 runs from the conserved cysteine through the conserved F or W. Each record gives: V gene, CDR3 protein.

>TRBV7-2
CASSLEQLAGYEQYF
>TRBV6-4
CASSENYPYNEQFF
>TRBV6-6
CASSTLGQGNEQYF
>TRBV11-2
CASSLFGDRGAFF
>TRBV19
CASSVGRRNTIYF
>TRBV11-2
CASTLLGHSLYEQYF
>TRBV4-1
CASSQLTSGRVAGELFF
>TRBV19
CASSIGEGRLGSQPQHF
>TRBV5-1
CASSLGLQWTANEQYF
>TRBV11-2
CASSLTVYEQYF
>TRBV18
CASSISGFTDTQYF
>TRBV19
CASSKSVSGVSYEQYF
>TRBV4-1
CASSQAGTAIYGYTF
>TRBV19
CARRDRGRNTIYF
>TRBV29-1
CSVTSREIPGTDTQYF
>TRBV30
CAWMGWREKPGANVLTF
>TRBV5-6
CASRQGQGAAIEAFF
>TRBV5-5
CASSLFGRGTGDTQYF
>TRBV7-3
CASSLSGTTSTDTQYF
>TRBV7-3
CASSSGLGSEGYTF
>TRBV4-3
CASSQGPGGELFF
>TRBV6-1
CASSESPAGPGYTF
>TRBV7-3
CASSSVYVGQGSYEQYF
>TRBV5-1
CASSPGSGFTDTQYF
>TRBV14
CASSQELGLAAYEQYF
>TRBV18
CASSPPGQYEQYF
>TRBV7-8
CASSLVPATSSYEQYF
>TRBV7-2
CASSLSLAGGEDTQYF
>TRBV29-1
CSVESGAGTGELFF
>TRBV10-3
CAISGDYEQYF
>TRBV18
CASSLGAVVNTEAFF
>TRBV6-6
CASSQGLADYNEQFF
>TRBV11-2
CASSLGGARGADTQYF
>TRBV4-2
CASSQDPGTGTRADTQYF
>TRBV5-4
CASSAGPSGTIADTQYF
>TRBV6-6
CASSNRVFGEKLFF
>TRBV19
CASSASTGTGGFYEQYF
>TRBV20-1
CSASDGYTF
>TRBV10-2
CASGPVSGWQETQYF
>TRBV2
CASRGGAAMNTEAFF
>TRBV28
CASSFRGSPLHF
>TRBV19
CASSPRLRELFF
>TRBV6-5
CASSYQVSSYNEQFF
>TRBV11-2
CASSARQGSNSPLHF
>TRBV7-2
CASSLGSGPGINEQFF
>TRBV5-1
CASSLVQGLPNTGELFF
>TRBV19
CASTRSWTSSYSYEQYF
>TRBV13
CASSQGLRDEQFF
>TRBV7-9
CASSLAVDGAGYTF
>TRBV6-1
CASSEAGQGVRTQYF
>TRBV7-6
CASSSGLLLIETQYF
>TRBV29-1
CSVVTGWTDTQYF
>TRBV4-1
CASSQRSLRDRVTNEQFF
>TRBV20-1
CSARLAYGYTF
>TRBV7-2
CASSLGAEQYF